The entry below describes one TCR beta chain. The source of the sample is a study of blood T cell repertoires in COVID-19. Clones were sequenced by immunoSEQ multiplex PCR, and TCRdb holds only the in-frame ones, with some missing. Here the sample spans 100,000 or so clones, about four fifths being singletons. Germline assignment: CDR1 MNHEY and CDR2 SVGAGI. The CDR3 contains 16 residues. Germline trimming cut 0 bases from V and 0 bases from J; bases unmatched to any gene: 4. The sequence came from a human donor in a cohort sampled during active COVID-19. Sequencing input: peripheral blood. The chain has TRBV6-5 and TRBJ2-7, with 8 positions matching TRBD2. The CDR3 DNA reads as TGTGCCAGCAGTTACTCACCACTAGCGGCCTCCTACGAGCAGTACTTC. This codes for CASSYSPLAASYEQYF.